These 26 T cell receptor beta chains came from one sample sequenced in a study of molecular identifiers for immune sequencing clone quantification. MiXCR, run by TCRdb on the PCR reads, gives a single entry per CDR3 protein. The sample gives about 500,000 distinct CDR3 sequences, about a fifth of which show up once; about 0.8% is in the top ten. Sequenced material: naive CD8+ T cells from blood, with Jurkat cell RNA spiked in. This sample's subset: FACS-sorted CD8+CD4-CCR7+CD45RA+ naive T cells. The receptors originated from a human donor in good health. Some libraries in this study had Jurkat cell RNA spiked in.

In its sample, this clonotype was seen many times. The chain is built from TRBV29-1 and TRBJ2-3; D gene ambiguous. Looked up from germline, CDR1 is SQVTM and CDR2 is ANQGSEA. The ends were cut back, 7 bases at V and 0 bases at J, with 14 bases in the middle. The CDR3 covers 14 residues. The DNA for the CDR3 is TGCAGCGGTTACCACGGAGTCAGCACAGATACGCAGTATTTT. Its protein product is CSGYHGVSTDTQYF.

This clonotype was detected many times. The V call is TRBV30, the J call TRBJ1-1; 8 bases fit TRBD1. J gave up 7 bases and V 5 bases, and 6 bases lay outside the gene matches. The germline gives CDR1 GTSNPN, CDR2 SVGIG (reference sequence). CDR3 length equals 12 residues. CDR3 DNA: TGTGCCTGGTCACAGGGGGGGTTTGAAGCTTTCTTT. This encodes CAWSQGGFEAFF.

This clonotype occurred many times. The chain links TRBV25-1 to TRBJ1-1; maybe TRBD1 (6 bases). This CDR3 has 14 residues. The V end lost 2 bases, the J end lost 4 bases, and 11 bases lay between the germline ends. Per germline, CDR1 MGHDK and CDR2 SYGVNS. CDR3: CASSEGGLGTEAFF. CDR3 coding DNA: TGTGCCAGCAGTGAAGGGGGGCTTGGCACTGAAGCTTTCTTT.

This clonotype was recorded many times. The genes are TRBV27 and TRBJ1-1; maybe TRBD1 (6 bases). CDR1 is MNHEY, CDR2 SMNVEV, per germline (reference sequence). Trimming took off 3 bases at V and 0 bases at J, with 8 bases between the two ends. The CDR3 is 14 residues long. This CDR3 reads CASSFGDMNTEAFF. CDR3 coding DNA: TGTGCCAGCAGTTTTGGGGACATGAACACTGAAGCTTTCTTT.

This clonotype was seen ten or more times. The V call is TRBV5-5, the J call TRBJ2-2; D is possibly TRBD1 or TRBD2 (5 bases each). V lost 0 bases and J lost 3, with 18 bases in between. The germline V gene has CDR1 SGHKS and CDR2 YYEKEE (reference sequence). This CDR3 is built from 18 residues. In DNA form, the CDR3 reads TGTGCCAGCAGCTTGGGAGTTGGGGGTCAGGGCTACACCGGGGAGCTGTTTTTT. Protein sequence: CASSLGVGGQGYTGELFF.

This clonotype was seen many times. The V gene is TRBV7-2, the J gene TRBJ2-1; 9 nucleotides align to TRBD2. V was pared by 0 bases and J by 6 bases, with 3 bases of the junction left unmatched. Germline V CDR1 and CDR2: SGHTA, FQGNSA. The CDR3 covers 15 residues. As DNA, the CDR3 is TGTGCCAGCAGCTTAGCACTAGCGGGTCCCAATGAGCAGTTCTTC. It encodes CASSLALAGPNEQFF.

With regard to this clonotype: A much more abundant neighbour one base away suggests this may be a read error. The V call is TRBV19, the J call TRBJ2-2; D ambiguous. The CDR3 length is 12 residues. CDR1 is LNHDA, CDR2 SQIVND, per germline (reference sequence). Trimming removed 7 bases at V and 6 bases at J, with 9 bases between. The CDR3 loop is CASIFESGELFF. In DNA form, the CDR3 reads TGTGCCAGTATCTTCGAGTCCGGGGAGCTGTTTTTT.

This clonotype has a count of ten or more. The CDR3 protein is CASSLEAAGELFF. In DNA, the CDR3 is TGTGCCAGCAGCTTAGAGGCTGCCGGGGAGCTGTTTTTT. The chain employs TRBV7-9 and TRBJ2-2; D remains unclear. The CDR3 has 13 amino acids. V shed 1 base and J shed 6 bases, with 6 bases lying between them. Germline-derived CDR1 and CDR2 are SEHNR and FQNEAQ (reference sequence). Drawing the rest from reference TRBV7-9 and TRBJ2-2, the complete variable domain is DTGVSQNPRHKITKRGQNVTFRCDPISEHNRLYWYRQTLGQGPEFLTYFQNEAQLEKSRLLSDRFSAERPKGSFSTLEIQRTEQGDSAMYLCASSLEAAGELFFGEGSRLTVL.

This chain links TRBV4-3 with TRBJ2-7; the D gene is possibly TRBD2 (5 bases). CDR3 length: 15 amino acids. The germline V gene has CDR1 LGHNA and CDR2 YSLEER. V was clipped by 0 bases and J by 2 bases, with 11 bases between them. As DNA, the CDR3 is TGCGCCAGCAGCCAAGAGAGGGAAGACACCTACGAGCAGTACTTC. It is translated as CASSQEREDTYEQYF.

A remark on this clonotype: The junction departs from germline at one end; a sequencing error may be responsible. The chain uses TRBV4-3 and TRBJ1-6, with D hard to call. CDR3 size: 16 residues. Germline V gene data show CDR1 as LGHNA and CDR2 as YSLEER. The CDR3 nucleotides are TGCGCCAGCAGCCATGATTACAGCTCCTATAATTCACCCCACCACTTT. Its translation is CASSHDYSSYNSPHHF.

This clonotype was counted only a few times. The chain joins TRBV15 to TRBJ1-1; D remains unclear. The CDR3 is 15 residues long. V was pared by 2 bases and J by 2 bases, with 12 bases between. Germline CDR1 is LNHNV and CDR2 is YYDKDF (reference sequence). CDR3 coding DNA: TGTGCCACCAGCAGACGCGCGGGGAGAAACACTGAAGCTTTCTTT. Its protein product is CATSRRAGRNTEAFF. The full variable domain, rest sourced from reference TRBV15 and TRBJ1-1, is DAMVIQNPRYQVTQFGKPVTLSCSQTLNHNVMYWYQQKSSQAPKLLFHYYDKDFNNEADTPDNFQSRRPNTSFCFLDIRSPGLGDTAMYLCATSRRAGRNTEAFFGQGTRLTVV.

In its sample, this clonotype was seen a few times. The chain links TRBV9 to TRBJ2-2; 8 nucleotides agree with TRBD2. CDR1 and CDR2 (germline): SGDLS, YYNGEE. This CDR3 has 17 amino acids. J was trimmed by 6 bases and V by 4 bases; bases with no gene match: 14. CDR3 protein: CASSPRPSGWAAGELFF. The CDR3 nucleotides are TGTGCCAGCAGCCCGCGCCCTAGCGGGTGGGCGGCCGGGGAGCTGTTTTTT. The full variable domain, its missing parts supplied by reference TRBV9 and TRBJ2-2, is DSGVTQTPKHLITATGQRVTLRCSPRSGDLSVYWYQQSLDQGLQFLIQYYNGEERAKGNILERFSAQQFPDLHSELNLSSLELGDSALYFCASSPRPSGWAAGELFFGEGSRLTVL.

This clonotype was recorded at least ten times. This chain joins TRBV13 and TRBJ1-4, with unresolved D. CDR3 length: 14 residues. CDR1 is PRHDT and CDR2 is FYEKMQ in the germline V gene (reference sequence). V gave up 5 bases and J gave up 7 bases, with 14 bases separating them. CDR3 loop: CASSPGYSSEKLFF. Written as DNA, the CDR3 is TGTGCCAGCAGCCCCGGATACAGCTCTGAAAAACTGTTTTTT. Full variable domain (outside the CDR3, taken from reference TRBV13 and TRBJ1-4): AAGVIQSPRHLIKEKRETATLKCYPIPRHDTVYWYQQGPGQDPQFLISFYEKMQSDKGSIPDRFSAQQFSDYHSELNMSSLELGDSALYFCASSPGYSSEKLFFGSGTQLSVL.

The table lists this clonotype with a few counts. The rearrangement joins TRBV7-7 to TRBJ2-1; 9 bases map to TRBD1. Germline trimming cut 3 bases from V and 7 bases from J; bases unmatched to any gene: 4. The CDR3 length is 14 residues. Germline CDR1 reads SSHAT; CDR2 reads FNYEAQ (reference sequence). The CDR3 reads CASSLGQGENEQFF. The CDR3 DNA follows: TGTGCCAGCAGCTTGGGACAGGGTGAGAATGAGCAGTTCTTC.

V usage is TRBV24-1 and J usage is TRBJ2-3; a possible D gene is TRBD1 (7 bases). Germline CDR1 and CDR2: KGHDR and SFDVKD. This CDR3 contains 15 residues. V lost 5 bases to trimming and J lost 1 base, with 12 bases between them. CDR3 sequence reads: CATSAGDRRTDTQYF. The CDR3 DNA follows: TGTGCCACCAGTGCGGGGGACAGACGCACAGATACGCAGTATTTT.

A remark on this clonotype: A read error is possible here, since a much larger clone lies one base away. This sequence joins TRBV28 and TRBJ2-7; TRBD1 might be the D (5 bases). This CDR3 spans 13 amino acids. Germline V gene sequence: CDR1 MDHEN, CDR2 SYDVKM. CDR3 residues: CAGRRQSSYEQYF. The CDR3 nucleotides read TGTGCCGGCAGACGACAGAGCTCCTACGAGCAGTACTTC.

This clonotype was seen repeatedly, ten times or more. The chain is built from TRBV4-2 and TRBJ2-7; 14 nucleotides align to TRBD2. V gave up 4 bases and J gave up 5 bases; unmatched junction bases: 10. Germline assignment: CDR1 LGHNA and CDR2 YNFKEQ. The CDR3 is 17 residues long. CDR3 amino acids: CASSPVMGTSGSHEQYF. CDR3 DNA sequence: TGTGCCAGCAGCCCAGTCATGGGGACTAGCGGGAGCCACGAGCAGTACTTC.

This clonotype was seen many times. V is TRBV7-9 and J is TRBJ1-1; 7 nucleotides match TRBD1. Germline V gene lookup returns CDR1 SEHNR and CDR2 FQNEAQ (reference sequence). The ends lost 4 bases at V and 0 bases at J; junction bases unmatched: 17. This CDR3 is 19 amino acids long. The CDR3 DNA is TGTGCCAGCAGCTCAATGAGAGGGGGCAATTTACCGGTGAACACTGAAGCTTTCTTT. Its translation: CASSSMRGGNLPVNTEAFF.

Notes on this clonotype: A single base separates this from a much larger clone, so it may be a read error. The chain employs TRBV4-3 and TRBJ1-1; unclear D gene. The CDR3 contains 13 residues. Germline CDR1 reads LGHNA; CDR2 reads YSLEER. In DNA form, the CDR3 reads TGCGCCAGCGGCCAGTTTAAGGGTACTGAAGCTTTCTTT. Residues: CASGQFKGTEAFF.

This clonotype was observed many times. The chain has TRBV28 and TRBJ2-3; D is unclear. This CDR3 is 13 amino acids long. CDR1 is MDHEN and CDR2 is SYDVKM in the germline V gene. Between the trimmed V and J ends, which lost 6 bases and 7 bases, there was a span of 14 bases. In DNA form, the CDR3 reads TGTGCCAGCAGCTCCGAGGCGGTAAATACGCAGTATTTT. Amino acid sequence: CASSSEAVNTQYF.

This clonotype was detected only a few times. J is TRBJ2-7 and V is TRBV5-6, with 11 bases lining up with TRBD1. Per the germline V gene, CDR1 is SGHDT and CDR2 is YYEEEE. CDR3 length: 15 amino acids. The V and J ends lost 4 bases and 5 bases, in that order; junction bases with no gene match: 8. The CDR3 reads CASSPWTGGMDEQYF. CDR3 bases: TGTGCCAGCAGCCCGTGGACAGGGGGCATGGACGAGCAGTACTTC.

V is TRBV6-5 and J is TRBJ2-1; tentatively, D is TRBD1 or TRBD2 (5 bases each). The CDR3 has 12 amino acids. Trimming shortened V by 6 bases and J by 12 bases, and 15 bases separated the two germline ends. Germline V lookup: CDR1 MNHEY, CDR2 SVGAGI. For the CDR3, the DNA is TGTGCCAGCAGCTATACAGGTCGGGGGCAGTTCTTC. This sequence encodes CASSYTGRGQFF.

This clonotype came up many times. This chain uses TRBV29-1 with TRBJ1-1, with TRBD1 as a possible D gene (6 bases). The CDR3 covers 17 residues. CDR1 is SQVTM and CDR2 is ANQGSEA in the germline V gene. Trimming removed 5 bases from V and 2 bases from J, with 24 bases in between. CDR3 DNA sequence: TGCAGCGTTTTTGGGGGCCCCGAACCGAAACTTAACACTGAAGCTTTCTTT. Translated: CSVFGGPEPKLNTEAFF.

V and J are TRBV5-1 and TRBJ2-7; either TRBD1 or TRBD2 may supply D (6 bases each). V lost 0 bases, J lost 3 bases, and 13 bases lay in between. CDR1 and CDR2 from the germline V gene are SGHRS and YFSETQ. The CDR3 is 15 amino acids. CDR3 coding DNA: TGCGCCAGCAGCTTGGAACGGGGGCGTCTCTACGAGCAGTACTTC. It translates to CASSLERGRLYEQYF.

This clonotype appeared many times. The V gene is TRBV7-9, the J gene TRBJ2-7, with D perhaps TRBD2 (5 bases). The CDR3 covers 13 residues. Germline values: CDR1 SEHNR, CDR2 FQNEAQ (reference sequence). V lost 5 bases, J lost 5 bases, and 13 bases lay in between. The CDR3 region is CASSPRRRDEQYF. In DNA, the CDR3 is TGTGCCAGCAGCCCACGCCGGCGGGACGAGCAGTACTTC.

This clonotype has a handful of counts. This chain connects TRBV7-9 to TRBJ2-5; D not certain. CDR1 SEHNR and CDR2 FQNEAQ come from the germline V gene (reference sequence). The CDR3 has 15 amino acids. The V end lost 3 bases, the J end lost 5 bases, and 16 bases lay between the germline ends. CDR3 DNA: TGTGCCAGCAGCTTGGACCTATTCTTCGGCGAGACCCAGTACTTC. Amino acid sequence: CASSLDLFFGETQYF.